Ten or more counts support the clone carrying this TCR beta chain. RNA isolated from unsorted whole blood supplied the blood RNA, with germline DNA also extracted. The record originates from a study of tumor-infiltrating lymphocytes in primary liver carcinoma. Constant-region priming of 500 ng total RNA yielded TCR beta cDNA. Modified slightly, ARM-PCR produced TCR beta libraries over three nested multiplex PCR rounds. Investigators reported that the first two PCR rounds, at 10 cycles each, used TRBV1-TRBV30 forward primers with a C-beta reverse primer. TCRdb processed the multiplex PCR reads anew with MiXCR; each CDR3 protein has one entry. The sample includes approximately 300,000 distinct CDR3 sequences, 65% of them seen just once. The V end lost 0 bases, the J end lost 11 bases, and 17 bases lay between the germline ends. The CDR3 runs 15 residues. Germline loops: CDR1 MGHRA, CDR2 YSYEKL.

Sequenced material: peripheral blood. This TCR came from a man aged 35-49 years with primary liver carcinoma and hepatitis B virus infection. This chain joins TRBV4-1 and TRBJ1-3, with D perhaps TRBD1 (5 bases). The CDR3 DNA follows: TGCGCCAGCAGCCAAGAACCGGACACAGTTCGGCCCATATATTTT. This sequence encodes CASSQEPDTVRPIYF.